This is a list of T cell receptor beta chains from one sample in a study of T cells in Graves' hyperthyroidism and ophthalmopathy. TCRdb passed the multiplex PCR reads through MiXCR, listing each CDR3 protein once. The table has about 560,000 distinct CDR3 sequences, over 15% seen once. Sequenced: blood. All receptors come from a woman younger than 35 with Graves' hyperthyroidism. The CDR3 runs from the conserved cysteine through the conserved F or W. A D gene is named only where the DNA matches it firmly. Clone size is shown for a subset of rows, as once, few, many or a class of expanded clone.

d_call: TRBD1; j_call: TRBJ2-7; clone_size: .; v_call: TRBV4-3; cdr3_aa: CASSHSLGEDRGYSYEQYF; cdr3_nt: TGCGCCAGCAGCCATTCCCTGGGGGAGGACAGGGGTTACTCCTACGAGCAGTACTTC
d_call: .; j_call: TRBJ1-2; clone_size: many; v_call: TRBV19; cdr3_aa: CASTRMSTWGYTF; cdr3_nt: TGTGCCAGTACCCGAATGAGCACCTGGGGCTACACCTTC
d_call: .; j_call: TRBJ2-1; clone_size: many; v_call: TRBV20-1; cdr3_aa: CSARDILRHNEQFF; cdr3_nt: TGCAGTGCTAGAGATATCCTACGCCACAATGAGCAGTTCTTC
d_call: TRBD1; j_call: TRBJ1-6; clone_size: .; v_call: TRBV19; cdr3_aa: CASRIRGAWNSPLHF; cdr3_nt: TGTGCCAGTCGAATCAGGGGGGCTTGGAATTCACCCCTCCACTTT
d_call: .; j_call: TRBJ1-1; clone_size: many; v_call: TRBV6-2/TRBV6-3; cdr3_aa: CASRNDRGHMNTEAFF; cdr3_nt: TGTGCCAGCAGAAACGACCGGGGACACATGAACACTGAAGCTTTCTTT
d_call: TRBD1; j_call: TRBJ1-5; clone_size: many; v_call: TRBV12-3/TRBV12-4; cdr3_aa: CASRKGQGNQPQHF; cdr3_nt: TGTGCCAGCAGGAAGGGACAGGGCAATCAGCCCCAGCATTTT
d_call: .; j_call: TRBJ1-1; clone_size: many; v_call: TRBV3-1; cdr3_aa: CASSQQGLTEAFF; cdr3_nt: TGTGCCAGCAGCCAACAGGGATTGACTGAAGCTTTCTTT
d_call: TRBD1; j_call: TRBJ2-7; clone_size: many; v_call: TRBV3-1; cdr3_aa: CASSRFAGTGSYEQYF; cdr3_nt: TGTGCCAGCAGCCGTTTCGCCGGGACAGGGTCCTACGAGCAGTACTTC
d_call: .; j_call: TRBJ1-4; clone_size: once; v_call: TRBV14; cdr3_aa: CASSQPPDHLAEKLFF; cdr3_nt: TGTGCCAGCAGCCAACCCCCGGACCACCTGGCCGAAAAACTGTTTTTT
d_call: .; j_call: TRBJ2-5; clone_size: few; v_call: TRBV10-2; cdr3_aa: CASSDWTVETQYF; cdr3_nt: TGCGCCAGCAGTGATTGGACAGTGGAGACCCAGTACTTC
d_call: .; j_call: TRBJ2-3; clone_size: few; v_call: TRBV28; cdr3_aa: CASSLYIVQSGDTQYF; cdr3_nt: TGTGCCAGCAGTTTATACATTGTCCAGAGCGGGGATACGCAGTATTTT
d_call: .; j_call: TRBJ1-4; clone_size: .; v_call: TRBV28; cdr3_aa: CASSSPVTNEKLFF; cdr3_nt: TGTGCCAGCAGCTCCCCCGTGACTAATGAAAAACTGTTTTTT
d_call: TRBD2; j_call: TRBJ2-3; clone_size: many; v_call: TRBV20-1; cdr3_aa: CSARRGGNTDTQYF; cdr3_nt: TGCAGTGCTAGACGGGGGGGGAACACAGATACGCAGTATTTT
d_call: TRBD1; j_call: TRBJ2-1; clone_size: .; v_call: TRBV20-1; cdr3_aa: CSANRDRGLYNEQFF; cdr3_nt: TGCAGTGCTAATCGGGACAGGGGGCTTTACAATGAGCAGTTCTTC
d_call: .; j_call: TRBJ2-2; clone_size: few; v_call: TRBV18; cdr3_aa: CASSPVASVVTGELFF; cdr3_nt: TGTGCCAGCTCACCAGTTGCTAGCGTGGTCACCGGGGAGCTGTTTTTT
d_call: .; j_call: TRBJ2-1; clone_size: .; v_call: TRBV24-1; cdr3_aa: CATSDLSGGGGSYNEQFF; cdr3_nt: TGTGCCACCAGTGATTTGTCCGGGGGCGGTGGCTCCTACAATGAGCAGTTCTTC
d_call: TRBD1; j_call: TRBJ2-3; clone_size: .; v_call: TRBV19; cdr3_aa: CATGAGQAHTDTQYF; cdr3_nt: TGCGCCACCGGGGCCGGACAGGCCCACACAGATACGCAGTATTTT
d_call: .; j_call: TRBJ1-1; clone_size: .; v_call: TRBV5-6; cdr3_aa: CASSFRSIKNTEAFF; cdr3_nt: TGTGCCAGCAGCTTCCGATCCATAAAGAACACTGAAGCTTTCTTT